Below are 22 T cell receptor beta chains sequenced from a single sample in a study of blood T cell repertoires in COVID-19. The table came from immunoSEQ multiplex PCR; TCRdb's copy has only in-frame clones and leaves some out. The sample has 40,000 to 45,000 clones; about 89% are singletons. The sample comprised peripheral blood. The source of these receptors is a man aged 45-60 years with active COVID-19.

This sequence joins TRBV14 and TRBJ2-7; 9 bases line up with TRBD1. CDR1 is SGHDN, CDR2 FVKESK, per germline. V dropped 3 bases and J dropped 3; count of bases not matched to a gene: 6. The CDR3 covers 15 residues. The CDR3 protein is CASSHLRDRDYEQYF. The CDR3 bases are TGTGCCAGCAGCCACCTCCGGGACAGGGACTACGAGCAGTACTTC.

The chain carries TRBV27 and TRBJ1-1; perhaps TRBD1 as D (5 bases). The ends were cut back, 2 bases at V and 5 bases at J, with 15 bases in the middle. The CDR3 runs 15 residues. The germline V gene has CDR1 MNHEY and CDR2 SMNVEV (reference sequence). This chain's CDR3 is CASSLVGGSWTEAFF. CDR3 DNA sequence: TGTGCCAGCAGTTTAGTCGGGGGGTCATGGACTGAAGCTTTCTTT.

This clone was found once. This sequence joins TRBV7-9 and TRBJ2-7, with D maybe TRBD2 (6 bases). The CDR3 loop spans 13 amino acids. The V gene's germline CDR1 is SEHNR and CDR2 FQNEAQ (reference sequence). V was pared by 3 bases and J by 4 bases, with 10 bases between. The DNA for the CDR3 is TGTGCCAGCAGCTTGAGGGACTCTTACGAGCAGTACTTC. It is translated as CASSLRDSYEQYF.

In its sample, this clone was seen once. This rearrangement joins TRBV24-1 to TRBJ2-1; 7 nucleotides line up with TRBD1. Germline loops: CDR1 KGHDR, CDR2 SFDVKD. The CDR3 spans 19 residues. V was pared by 3 bases and J by 0 bases, with 13 bases of the junction left unmatched. The CDR3 DNA reads TGTGCCACCAGTGATCGGACAGGTAACCTGAAAAGCTCCTACAATGAGCAGTTCTTC. Encoded protein: CATSDRTGNLKSSYNEQFF.

The rearrangement joins TRBV6-6 to TRBJ1-2; no definite D call. Trimming took off 10 bases at V and 1 base at J, with 10 bases between the two ends. Germline values: CDR1 MNHNY, CDR2 SVGAGI (reference sequence). CDR3 size: 12 residues. The CDR3 DNA reads TGTGCCATCCTCGGGTTTAACTATGGCTACACCTTC. Protein sequence: CAILGFNYGYTF.

This clone was seen only once. The rearrangement links TRBV18 to TRBJ2-2, with TRBD1 matching 10 bases. This CDR3 contains 21 residues. The ends lost 6 bases at V and 4 bases at J; junction bases unmatched: 23. The V gene's germline CDR1 is KGHSH and CDR2 LQKENI. The CDR3 DNA is TGTGCCAGCTCTCCTGCGCGGGACAGGGGTCGGACTACAGGTCCCACCGGGGAGCTGTTTTTT. This codes for CASSPARDRGRTTGPTGELFF.

This chain joins TRBV6-5 and TRBJ1-5; D is unclear. The CDR3 contains 12 residues. Between the trimmed V and J ends, which lost 7 bases and 7 bases, there was a span of 11 bases. Germline-derived CDR1 and CDR2 are MNHEY and SVGAGI. The CDR3 loop reads CASTTGGQPQHF. Here the CDR3 DNA reads TGTGCCAGCACCACCGGCGGGCAGCCCCAGCATTTT.

V is TRBV28 and J is TRBJ2-3; 10 nucleotides align to TRBD2. The germline CDR1 and CDR2 sequences are MDHEN and SYDVKM. CDR3 length equals 16 residues. V dropped 3 bases and J dropped 5; count of bases not matched to a gene: 8. The CDR3 is CASSFRSGRGRDTQYF. Written as DNA, the CDR3 is TGTGCCAGCAGTTTTAGAAGCGGGAGGGGAAGAGATACGCAGTATTTT.

V is TRBV5-1 and J is TRBJ2-1; 8 bases agree with TRBD2. The CDR3 consists of 18 residues. J lost 8 bases, V lost 0 bases, and 16 bases had no gene match. The germline V gene encodes CDR1 SGHRS and CDR2 YFSETQ. The CDR3 region has the DNA TGCGCCAGCAGCTTGGCCACGGACGGACTAGCCCTATCGCATGAGCAGTTCTTC. It is translated as CASSLATDGLALSHEQFF. Complete variable domain (other parts from reference TRBV5-1 and TRBJ2-1): KAGVTQTPRYLIKTRGQQVTLSCSPISGHRSVSWYQQTPGQGLQFLFEYFSETQRNKGNFPGRFSGRQFSNSRSEMNVSTLELGDSALYLCASSLATDGLALSHEQFFGPGTRLTVL.

This clone was counted a few times. The chain carries TRBV12-3 or TRBV12-4 and TRBJ1-2; D may be TRBD1 (6 bases). V lost 5 bases and J 3 bases, leaving 10 bases between the germline ends. This CDR3 comprises 13 residues. CDR3 coding DNA: TGTGCCAGCAGTCCAGGGGTGGACTATGGCTACACCTTC. This gives the protein CASSPGVDYGYTF.

This chain connects TRBV10-1 to TRBJ2-7, with D tentatively TRBD2 (6 bases). CDR1 is WNHNN, CDR2 SYGVQD, per germline (reference sequence). V was trimmed by 4 bases and J by 4 bases, leaving 11 bases between them. The CDR3 is 13 amino acids. CDR3 nucleotides: TGCGCCAGCAGTGCAGGAGGGTCTTACGAGCAGTACTTC. It translates to CASSAGGSYEQYF.

The chain couples TRBV6-4 to TRBJ1-4; 7 bases are a match to TRBD1. Losses at the gene ends were 4 bases for V and 3 bases for J; bases not matched to a gene: 5. This CDR3 spans 15 amino acids. CDR1 is MRHNA, CDR2 SNTAGT, per germline. CDR3 loop: CASSATGTANEKLFF. In DNA, the CDR3 is TGTGCCAGCAGTGCCACCGGGACAGCTAATGAAAAACTGTTTTTT.

This clone was detected only a few times. The chain employs TRBV7-9 and TRBJ2-7; D is perhaps TRBD2 (6 bases). This CDR3 comprises 14 residues. With 1 base removed from V and 0 bases from J, the gap between germline ends came to 7 bases. CDR1 is SEHNR, CDR2 FQNEAQ, per germline (reference sequence). CDR3 amino acids: CASSLDGSSYEQYF. The DNA for the CDR3 is TGTGCCAGCAGCTTAGACGGGAGCTCCTACGAGCAGTACTTC.

V is TRBV5-4 and J is TRBJ2-1; TRBD2 matches 11 bases. CDR3 size: 15 residues. Germline CDR1 and CDR2: SGHNT and YYREEE (reference sequence). The ends lost 4 bases at V and 6 bases at J; junction bases unmatched: 6. The CDR3 sequence: CASSQTSGRINEQFF. DNA of the CDR3: TGTGCCAGCAGCCAAACTAGCGGGAGAATCAATGAGCAGTTCTTC.

This chain uses TRBV7-9 with TRBJ2-5, with D perhaps matching TRBD2 (6 bases). The germline gives CDR1 SEHNR, CDR2 FQNEAQ (reference sequence). The germline V and J ends were trimmed by 1 base and 5 bases, with 11 bases remaining between them. The CDR3 has 14 amino acids. CDR3: CASSLGTIGETQYF. CDR3 bases: TGTGCCAGCAGCTTAGGGACTATAGGTGAGACCCAGTACTTC.

This chain connects TRBV27 to TRBJ1-6; D is uncertain. With 2 bases removed from V and 9 bases from J, the gap between germline ends came to 5 bases. In germline, CDR1 is MNHEY, CDR2 SMNVEV (reference sequence). This CDR3 has 12 amino acids. In DNA form, the CDR3 reads TGTGCCAGCAGTTTAGGGCCTTCACCCCTCCACTTT. Translating gives CASSLGPSPLHF.

This clone came up a few times. V gene TRBV7-9 combines with J gene TRBJ1-2; D call uncertain. This CDR3 spans 13 amino acids. Trimming removed 5 bases from V and 1 base from J, with 8 bases in between. CDR1 and CDR2 (germline): SEHNR, FQNEAQ (reference sequence). The CDR3 nucleotides read TGTGCCAGCAGCCCCTCGGTTAACTATGGCTACACCTTC. This codes for CASSPSVNYGYTF.

The V call is TRBV9, the J call TRBJ2-2; 8 bases are shared with TRBD2. The CDR3 is made up of 15 amino acids. The trim removed 0 bases at V and 6 bases at J, leaving 4 bases unmatched. Germline V lookup: CDR1 SGDLS, CDR2 YYNGEE. The CDR3, as DNA: TGTGCCAGCAGCGTAGGGACTAGCAGCTCCGGGGAGCTGTTTTTT. As protein: CASSVGTSSSGELFF.

This chain uses TRBV11-3 with TRBJ2-7; D ambiguous. Trimming shortened V by 5 bases and J by 6 bases, and 14 bases separated the two germline ends. The CDR3 sequence is 13 residues long. CDR1 SGHNT and CDR2 YENEEA come from the germline V gene. CDR3 nucleotide sequence: TGTGCCAGCAGCCCTACAGTCCGGCTCGAGCAGTACTTC. As protein: CASSPTVRLEQYF.

CDR3 sequence reads: CASSVLGAGGVNEQFF. CDR3 nucleotides: TGTGCCAGCAGCGTCCTGGGGGCGGGAGGGGTCAATGAGCAGTTCTTC. The chain employs TRBV9 and TRBJ2-1; 9 positions agree with TRBD2. The CDR3 runs 16 residues. V lost 2 bases and J lost 6; bases outside the gene matches: 9. The germline gives CDR1 SGDLS, CDR2 YYNGEE.

J is TRBJ1-2 and V is TRBV2; no definite D call. Germline V gene lookup returns CDR1 SNHLY and CDR2 FYNNEI. V gave up 6 bases and J gave up 4 bases, with 9 bases separating them. This CDR3 spans 12 amino acids. The chain's CDR3 is CASSPRVYGYTF. CDR3 in DNA: TGTGCCAGCAGCCCGCGGGTCTATGGCTACACCTTC.

The chain employs TRBV9 and TRBJ1-4; D is ambiguous. The germline gives CDR1 SGDLS, CDR2 YYNGEE. CDR3 length equals 13 residues. V shed 3 bases and J shed 6 bases, with 9 bases lying between them. This CDR3 is CASSGRGHEKLFF. CDR3 in DNA: TGTGCCAGCAGCGGGAGAGGGCATGAAAAACTGTTTTTT.